The 21 T cell receptor beta chains in this list originate from one sample, sequenced in a study of CD8+CD57+ T cells in acquired aplastic anemia. Template material for TCR beta VDJ and CDR3 profiling consisted of genomic DNA. TCRdb reprocessed the reads via MiXCR and lists one record per CDR3 protein. The table has approximately 180,000 distinct CDR3 sequences, 40% to 55% seen once; the top ten hold 1.1%. Patients sequenced had flow cytometry evidence of CD8+CD57+ cell expansion. The source material was sorted CD4+, CD8+, or CD8+CD57+ T cells (not recorded which) from PBMCs. These receptors originate from a human donor with aplastic anemia.

This clonotype has just a few counts. A much larger clone is a single base away; this may be a read error. V gene TRBV7-9 combines with J gene TRBJ1-1, with a possible D match to TRBD1 (6 bases). Germline CDR1 is SEHNR and CDR2 is FQNEAQ (reference sequence). This CDR3 region has 15 residues. The DNA of the CDR3 is TGTGCCAGCAGCTTAGCGCCGGGGGCGTACACTGAAGCTTCCTTT. Its protein product is CASSLAPGAYTEASF.

CDR3 loop: CATSMGPTMSKPQHF. In nucleotides, the CDR3 is TGTGCCACCAGCATGGGACCTACGATGTCTAAGCCCCAGCATTTT. The chain couples TRBV15 to TRBJ1-5; D may be TRBD1 (5 bases). The germline gives CDR1 LNHNV, CDR2 YYDKDF (reference sequence). The V gene lost 4 bases and the J gene lost 8 bases, with 18 bases spanning the gap. The CDR3 runs 15 residues.

The genes are TRBV5-1 and TRBJ2-1; D unresolved. V was clipped by 3 bases and J by 1 base, with 11 bases between them. CDR3 length equals 15 residues. Germline loops: CDR1 SGHRS, CDR2 YFSETQ. In DNA form, the CDR3 reads TGCGCCAGCAGCTCCCAGAGAATGTCCTACAATGAGCAGTTCTTC. Translated, it gives CASSSQRMSYNEQFF.

The chain employs TRBV6-1 and TRBJ2-3; D remains unclear. The germline V gene encodes CDR1 MNHNS and CDR2 SASEGT. The CDR3 is 14 residues long. Trimming shortened V by 6 bases and J by 0 bases, and 10 bases separated the two germline ends. CDR3 nucleotide sequence: TGTGCCAGCAGGCCCCGCCTGAGCACAGATACGCAGTATTTT. It translates to CASRPRLSTDTQYF.

V is TRBV15 and J is TRBJ2-5; D possibly corresponds to TRBD2 (5 bases). CDR3 length: 14 amino acids. The germline V gene encodes CDR1 LNHNV and CDR2 YYDKDF (reference sequence). The V gene lost 1 base and the J gene lost 4 bases, with 10 bases spanning the gap. DNA for the CDR3: TGTGCCACCAGCAGAGGACGCGGAGGAGAGACCCAGTACTTC. Translating gives CATSRGRGGETQYF.

This clonotype has a handful of counts. The chain links TRBV5-6 to TRBJ2-7; 9 bases map to TRBD1. Germline V gene data show CDR1 as SGHDT and CDR2 as YYEEEE. V shed 0 bases, J shed 5 bases, and the junction held 3 bases outside the gene matches. The CDR3 sequence is 14 residues long. The chain's CDR3 is CASSLGQGDHEQYF. The CDR3 bases are TGTGCCAGCAGCTTGGGACAGGGGGACCACGAGCAGTACTTC. Variable domain in full (rest from reference TRBV5-6 and TRBJ2-7): DAGVTQSPTHLIKTRGQQVTLRCSPKSGHDTVSWYQQALGQGPQFIFQYYEEEERQRGNFPDRFSGHQFPNYSSELNVNALLLGDSALYLCASSLGQGDHEQYFGPGTRLTVT.

This clonotype was found a few times. The chain combines TRBV10-2 with TRBJ2-5, with D unresolved. CDR1 WSHSY and CDR2 SAAADI come from the germline V gene. This CDR3 has 16 residues. V lost 1 base and J lost 0, with 12 bases in between. Here the CDR3 DNA reads TGCGCCAGCAGTGAGTTGGTTGGGATGGACCAAGAGACCCAGTACTTC. This gives the protein CASSELVGMDQETQYF.

This chain uses TRBV27 with TRBJ1-5; D is unresolved. CDR3 size: 15 residues. Germline V gene lookup returns CDR1 MNHEY and CDR2 SMNVEV (reference sequence). V was pared by 4 bases and J by 0 bases, with 10 bases between. CDR3 in amino acids: CASSSRGNSNQPQHF. The CDR3 DNA reads TGTGCCAGCAGTTCACGCGGGAATAGCAATCAGCCCCAGCATTTT.

This sequence joins TRBV3-1 and TRBJ1-1; D is ambiguous. CDR1 and CDR2 from the germline V gene are LGHDT and YNNKEL (reference sequence). CDR3 size: 13 residues. Trimming shortened V by 1 base and J by 1 base, and 4 bases separated the two germline ends. CDR3 DNA sequence: TGTGCCAGCAGCCAAGTAAAGAACACTGAAGCTTTCTTT. Translation gives CASSQVKNTEAFF.

This clonotype was recorded many times. CDR3 loop: CSVLRQGLPYEQYF. The CDR3, as DNA: TGCAGTGTGCTGAGGCAGGGGCTCCCATACGAGCAGTACTTC. The genes are TRBV20-1 and TRBJ2-7; TRBD1 might be the D (6 bases). With 7 bases removed from V and 4 bases from J, the gap between germline ends came to 20 bases. Germline V gives CDR1 DFQATT, CDR2 SNEGSKA (reference sequence). There are 14 residues in the CDR3.

This clonotype was picked up many times. The chain combines TRBV20-1 with TRBJ1-2; TRBD1 might be the D (5 bases). Germline V gives CDR1 DFQATT, CDR2 SNEGSKA (reference sequence). CDR3 length: 14 residues. Trimming cost V 0 bases and J 6 bases, with 14 bases left between them. CDR3 region: CSARDGSLGDGYTF. The CDR3 region has the DNA TGCAGTGCTAGAGACGGTAGCCTAGGGGATGGCTACACCTTC.

The chain carries TRBV24-1 and TRBJ2-5; TRBD1 matches at 7 bases. The germline gives CDR1 KGHDR, CDR2 SFDVKD. Trimming removed 3 bases from V and 0 bases from J; junction bases left unmatched: 3. CDR3 size: 15 residues. The CDR3 is CATSDLTGNQETQYF. The CDR3 coding sequence is TGTGCCACCAGTGATCTGACAGGGAACCAAGAGACCCAGTACTTC.

This rearrangement joins TRBV10-1 to TRBJ1-4; 8 bases agree with TRBD1. Germline CDR1 and CDR2: WNHNN and SYGVQD (reference sequence). CDR3 length: 14 amino acids. Trimming at V came to 4 bases and at J to 8 bases, leaving 6 bases not matched to a gene. The CDR3 coding sequence is TGCGCCAGCAGTGCCGACAGGGGTGACGAAAAACTGTTTTTT. This gives the protein CASSADRGDEKLFF.

The table lists this clonotype with a few counts. This may come from a read error, since a much larger clone is one base off. No conserved phenylalanine or tryptophan ends this CDR3, so it is likely a read error. The rearrangement joins TRBV9 to TRBJ2-2, with D possibly TRBD2 on 6 matching bases. The CDR3 is 14 amino acids. The germline V gene has CDR1 SGDLS and CDR2 YYNGEE. V dropped 0 bases and J dropped 6 bases, with 9 bases sitting between them. The CDR3 sequence is CASSVEAGPGELFS. DNA of the CDR3: TGTGCCAGCAGCGTAGAGGCGGGGCCCGGGGAGCTGTTTTCT.

The chain joins TRBV6-2 or TRBV6-3 to TRBJ2-7; 10 bases are shared with TRBD1. CDR1 is MNHEY and CDR2 is SVGEGT in the germline V gene. V lost 2 bases, J lost 3 bases, and 10 bases stayed unmatched. CDR3 length: 17 amino acids. The CDR3 sequence: CASSYGPGQGKDYEQYF. CDR3 nucleotides: TGTGCCAGCAGTTACGGCCCGGGACAGGGGAAGGACTACGAGCAGTACTTC.

This clonotype was seen ten or more times. The chain has TRBV7-2 and TRBJ2-1, with 7 bases identical to TRBD2. The trim removed 3 bases at V and 5 bases at J, leaving 10 bases unmatched. The CDR3 has 16 amino acids. Germline CDR1 and CDR2: SGHTA and FQGNSA. The DNA of the CDR3 is TGTGCCAGCAGCTTGAGCGGGACTACCCGTAACAATGAGCAGTTCTTC. Its translation: CASSLSGTTRNNEQFF.

V usage is TRBV29-1 and J usage is TRBJ2-1, with 13 bases identical to TRBD2. The J segment lost 9 bases and the V segment lost 4 bases, leaving 3 bases of the junction unmatched. The CDR3 totals 13 residues. From germline, CDR1 is SQVTM and CDR2 ANQGSEA. CDR3 DNA sequence: TGCAGCGTTGGACTAGCGGGGGGCGCTGAGCAGTTCTTC. Its translation: CSVGLAGGAEQFF.

This clonotype came up a few times. V and J are TRBV2 and TRBJ2-5, with D possibly being TRBD1 or TRBD2 (5 bases each). The CDR3 is made up of 13 amino acids. Deletions cut 6 bases from V and 5 bases from J, with 13 bases between. Germline lookup yields CDR1 SNHLY and CDR2 FYNNEI. CDR3 sequence: CASRGVAVETQYF. In DNA form, the CDR3 reads TGTGCCAGCAGGGGGGTCGCGGTGGAGACCCAGTACTTC.

This clonotype was recorded many times. The chain has TRBV19 and TRBJ1-6; tentatively, D is TRBD1 (5 bases). Germline CDR1 LNHDA, CDR2 SQIVND (reference sequence). This CDR3 has 18 amino acids. Trimming pared 4 bases from V and 0 bases from J, leaving 16 bases between. For the CDR3, the DNA is TGTGCCAGTAGTACGACCCGACAGACAAGCTCCTATAATTCACCCCTCCACTTT. Translating it yields CASSTTRQTSSYNSPLHF.

This clonotype was found many times. The chain links TRBV7-2 to TRBJ1-4; a weak D match, TRBD1 (5 bases). Germline-derived CDR1 and CDR2 are SGHTA and FQGNSA. CDR3 size: 14 residues. V dropped 3 bases and J dropped 4 bases, with 9 bases sitting between them. CDR3 nucleotide sequence: TGTGCCAGCAGCTTGTCAGGGCTTAATGAAAAACTGTTTTTT. This translates into CASSLSGLNEKLFF. Full variable domain (missing parts from reference TRBV7-2 and TRBJ1-4): GAGVSQSPSNKVTEKGKDVELRCDPISGHTALYWYRQSLGQGLEFLIYFQGNSAPDKSGLPSDRFSAERTGGSVSTLTIQRTQQEDSAVYLCASSLSGLNEKLFFGSGTQLSVL.

The chain links TRBV19 to TRBJ1-6, with 7 bases aligning to TRBD1. The ends lost 5 bases at V and 9 bases at J; junction bases unmatched: 7. Germline CDR1 and CDR2: LNHDA and SQIVND (reference sequence). The CDR3 has 14 residues. This chain's CDR3 is CASSFQGDRSPLHF. CDR3 in DNA: TGTGCCAGTAGTTTCCAGGGGGACCGTTCACCCCTCCACTTT.